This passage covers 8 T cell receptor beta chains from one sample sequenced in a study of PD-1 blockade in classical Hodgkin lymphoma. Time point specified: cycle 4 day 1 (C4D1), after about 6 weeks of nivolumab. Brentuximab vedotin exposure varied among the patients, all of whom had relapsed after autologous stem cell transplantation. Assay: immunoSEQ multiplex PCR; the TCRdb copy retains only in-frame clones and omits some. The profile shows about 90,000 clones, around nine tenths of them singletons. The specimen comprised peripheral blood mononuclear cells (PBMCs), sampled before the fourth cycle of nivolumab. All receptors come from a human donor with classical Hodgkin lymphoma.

The CDR3 reads CASSLHETGNGYTF. The CDR3 DNA sequence: TGTGCCAGCAGTCTCCACGAGACAGGGAATGGCTACACCTTC. The J gene is TRBJ1-2, the V gene TRBV28; 7 bases match TRBD1. The V and J ends lost 5 bases and 6 bases, in that order; junction bases with no gene match: 9. Germline V gene data show CDR1 as MDHEN and CDR2 as SYDVKM. The CDR3 extends over 14 amino acids.

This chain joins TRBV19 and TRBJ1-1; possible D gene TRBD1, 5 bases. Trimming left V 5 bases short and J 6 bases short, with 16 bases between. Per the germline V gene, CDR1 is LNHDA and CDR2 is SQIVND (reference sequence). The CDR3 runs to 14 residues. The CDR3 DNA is TGTGCCAGTAGTTGGGGGGTCACGATATCTGAAGCTTTCTTT. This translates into CASSWGVTISEAFF.

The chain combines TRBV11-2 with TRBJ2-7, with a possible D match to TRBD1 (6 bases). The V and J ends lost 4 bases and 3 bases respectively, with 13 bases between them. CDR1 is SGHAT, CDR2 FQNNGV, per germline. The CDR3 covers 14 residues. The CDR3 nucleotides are TGTGCCAGCAGCTATGATACAGGGATCTACGAGCAGTACTTC. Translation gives CASSYDTGIYEQYF.

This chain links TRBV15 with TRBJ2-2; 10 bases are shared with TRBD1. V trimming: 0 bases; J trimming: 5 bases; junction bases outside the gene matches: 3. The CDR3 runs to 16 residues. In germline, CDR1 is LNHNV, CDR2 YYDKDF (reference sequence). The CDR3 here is CATSRETGQGTGELFF. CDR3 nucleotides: TGTGCCACCAGCAGAGAAACGGGACAGGGGACCGGGGAGCTGTTTTTT. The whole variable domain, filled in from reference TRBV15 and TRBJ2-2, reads DAMVIQNPRYQVTQFGKPVTLSCSQTLNHNVMYWYQQKSSQAPKLLFHYYDKDFNNEADTPDNFQSRRPNTSFCFLDIRSPGLGDTAMYLCATSRETGQGTGELFFGEGSRLTVL.

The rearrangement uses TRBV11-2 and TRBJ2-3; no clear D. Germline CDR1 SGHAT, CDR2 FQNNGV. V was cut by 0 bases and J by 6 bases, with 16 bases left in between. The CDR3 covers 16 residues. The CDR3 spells CASSLEYRLPGDTQYF. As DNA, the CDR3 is TGTGCCAGCAGCTTAGAATATCGGCTACCCGGGGATACGCAGTATTTT. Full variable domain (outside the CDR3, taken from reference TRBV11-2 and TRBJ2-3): EAGVAQSPRYKIIEKRQSVAFWCNPISGHATLYWYQQILGQGPKLLIQFQNNGVVDDSQLPKDRFSAERLKGVDSTLKIQPAKLEDSAVYLCASSLEYRLPGDTQYFGPGTRLTVL.

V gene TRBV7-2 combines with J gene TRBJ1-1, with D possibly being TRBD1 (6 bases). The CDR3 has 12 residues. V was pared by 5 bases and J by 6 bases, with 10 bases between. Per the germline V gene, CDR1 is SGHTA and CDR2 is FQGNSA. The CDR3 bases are TGTGCCAGCAGCAAGTCAGGGGCTGAAGCTTTCTTT. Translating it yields CASSKSGAEAFF. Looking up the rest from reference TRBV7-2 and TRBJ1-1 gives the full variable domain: GAGVSQSPSNKVTEKGKDVELRCDPISGHTALYWYRQSLGQGLEFLIYFQGNSAPDKSGLPSDRFSAERTGGSVSTLTIQRTQQEDSAVYLCASSKSGAEAFFGQGTRLTVV.

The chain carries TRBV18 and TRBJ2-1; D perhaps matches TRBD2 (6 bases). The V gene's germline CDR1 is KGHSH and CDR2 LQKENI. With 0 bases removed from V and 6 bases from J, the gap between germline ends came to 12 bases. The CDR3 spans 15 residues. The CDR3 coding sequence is TGTGCCAGCTCACCACCCTCGGGAGTGCTCAATGAGCAGTTCTTC. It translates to CASSPPSGVLNEQFF.

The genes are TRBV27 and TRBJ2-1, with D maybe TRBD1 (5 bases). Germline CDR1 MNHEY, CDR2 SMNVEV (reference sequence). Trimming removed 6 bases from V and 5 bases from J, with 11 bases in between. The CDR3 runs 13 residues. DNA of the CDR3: TGTGCCAGCAGGACAGATACGAACAATGAGCAGTTCTTC. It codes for CASRTDTNNEQFF.